What follows is one TCR beta chain and its context. Its antigen is not identified. These data originate in a study of early T cells in non-severe SARS-CoV-2 infection. The overall study: Alpha and beta chains were unpaired, from unsorted whole-blood bulk RNA. Overall study results and limits: Anti-spike CD8 specificities were favored by VDJdb matching, whose results missed private and CD4 specificities.

The CDR3 is 16 residues long. Germline V gene sequence: CDR1 PRHDT, CDR2 FYEKMQ (reference sequence). V gave up 5 bases and J gave up 6 bases; unmatched junction bases: 12. Attached unique molecular identifiers marked individual cDNA molecules. Each CDR3 protein is one row after TCRdb ran MiXCR on the 5' RACE reads. The data hold approximately 70,000 distinct CDR3 sequences, with approximately 13% observed a single time. Sequencing was done on a sample of whole blood. This TCR derives from an adult who was a healthcare worker with PCR-confirmed SARS-CoV-2 infection or an uninfected control (not recorded which). The chain combines TRBV13 with TRBJ1-2; 10 positions agree with TRBD1. The CDR3 coding sequence is TGTGCCAGCAGCCACGAGGGACAGGGGATCTTTGATGGCTACACCTTC. Translating it yields CASSHEGQGIFDGYTF.